A selection of T cell receptor beta chains follows, all from one sample in a study of blood T cell repertoires in COVID-19. Produced via immunoSEQ multiplex PCR; TCRdb's table is partial and in-frame only. The table shows 110,000 or so clones, with roughly 76% occurring only once. The sample consisted of peripheral blood. The receptors come from a woman aged 70-85 years with acute or convalescent COVID-19. The CDR3 runs from the conserved cysteine through the conserved F or W. D genes are given only for firm matches. Clone size is not always given. Where it is, it says once, few, many or a class for expanded clones.

>-|-|TRBJ2-7|TRBV20-1
CSATDPSVSSYEQYF
TGCAGTGCTACTGACCCTAGCGTTAGCTCCTACGAGCAGTACTTC
>-|TRBD2|TRBJ2-5|TRBV5-1
CASSRLAGTQETQYF
TGCGCCAGCAGTAGACTAGCGGGTACCCAAGAGACCCAGTACTTC
>-|TRBD1|TRBJ2-1|TRBV6-2/TRBV6-3
CASSFTGDHFF
TGTGCCAGCAGTTTCACAGGGGACCACTTCTTC
>-|-|TRBJ2-2|TRBV3-1/TRBV3-2
CASSQERAGARNTGELFF
TGTGCCAGCAGCCAAGAAAGGGCGGGGGCCCGGAACACCGGGGAGCTGTTTTTT
>-|-|TRBJ1-2|TRBV4-1
CASSQEPLDSYYGYTF
TGCGCCAGCAGCCAAGAACCTTTGGACAGCTACTATGGCTACACCTTC
>-|-|TRBJ1-3|TRBV15
CATSRVRGGGNTIYF
TGTGCCACCAGCAGAGTAAGGGGAGGTGGAAACACCATATATTTT
>-|-|TRBJ1-1|TRBV12-3/TRBV12-4
CASRNTGNTEAFF
TGTGCCAGCAGGAACACAGGGAACACTGAAGCTTTCTTT
>-|TRBD2|TRBJ2-1|TRBV2
CASSISRQAGTSGGQFF
TGTGCCAGCAGTATTAGTCGACAGGCAGGGACTAGCGGAGGGCAGTTCTTC
>-|-|TRBJ1-4|TRBV2
CASSRTLQVANEKLFF
TGTGCCAGCAGTCGGACGCTACAGGTGGCTAATGAAAAACTGTTTTTT
>few|-|TRBJ1-2|TRBV11-2
CASTGAWGYTF
TGTGCCAGCACAGGGGCTTGGGGCTACACCTTC
>-|TRBD2|TRBJ2-7|TRBV9
CASSAGTSGSSYEQYF
TGTGCCAGCAGCGCTGGAACTAGCGGGTCCTCCTACGAGCAGTACTTC
>-|TRBD1|TRBJ1-1|TRBV7-9
CASTLDRGSTEAFF
TGTGCCAGCACCCTTGACAGGGGCAGCACTGAAGCTTTCTTT
>once|TRBD1|TRBJ1-1|TRBV28
CASSWNINTGDNEAFF
TGTGCCAGCAGTTGGAATATAAATACAGGGGACAACGAAGCTTTCTTT
>-|-|TRBJ2-4|TRBV2
CASHRDRLAKNIQYF
TGTGCCAGCCACAGGGATAGACTAGCCAAAAACATTCAGTACTTC
>-|TRBD1|TRBJ1-5|TRBV4-1
CASSQVVRGRRDQPQHF
TGCGCCAGCAGCCAAGTGGTCAGGGGGCGCAGAGATCAGCCCCAGCATTTT
>-|TRBD1|TRBJ1-2|TRBV14
CASSPQGGDYGYTF
TGTGCCAGCAGCCCACAGGGGGGAGACTATGGCTACACCTTC
>-|-|TRBJ1-2|TRBV16
CASSQEASNYGYTF
TGTGCCAGCAGCCAAGAAGCATCTAACTATGGCTACACCTTC
>once|-|TRBJ2-7|TRBV28
CASSLPGSYEQYF
TGTGCCAGCAGTTTACCAGGCTCCTACGAGCAGTACTTC
>-|TRBD1|TRBJ1-6|TRBV30
CAWSTPPGQGIHF
TGTGCCTGGAGTACCCCACCGGGACAGGGGATCCACTTT
>once|-|TRBJ2-3|TRBV5-5
CASSLDYSTDTQYF
TGTGCCAGCAGCTTGGACTACAGCACAGATACGCAGTATTTT
>-|-|TRBJ1-2|TRBV10-3
CAISEDGGEAYGYTF
TGTGCCATCAGTGAGGATGGAGGGGAGGCCTATGGCTACACCTTC
>-|-|TRBJ1-1|TRBV5-6
CASSLTGRGARLMNTEAFF
TGTGCCAGCAGCTTGACGGGACGCGGGGCGAGGTTGATGAACACTGAAGCTTTCTTT
>-|-|TRBJ2-3|TRBV24-1
CATSDLSADTQYF
TGTGCCACCAGTGATTTGTCGGCAGATACGCAGTATTTT
>-|TRBD2|TRBJ2-5|TRBV27
CASSQTSGRMETQYF
TGTGCCAGCAGTCAAACTAGCGGGAGGATGGAGACCCAGTACTTC
>-|TRBD1|TRBJ1-2|TRBV13
CASSQGQGAGYGYTF
TGTGCCAGCAGCCAAGGACAGGGGGCTGGCTATGGCTACACCTTC
>-|-|TRBJ1-1|TRBV30
CAWSVPHGYGEAFF
TGTGCCTGGAGTGTACCTCATGGTTACGGTGAAGCTTTCTTT
>-|-|TRBJ1-2|TRBV6-4
CASSRVRDYGYTF
TGTGCCAGCAGCAGGGTCCGTGACTATGGCTACACCTTC
>-|-|TRBJ1-5|TRBV27
CASSPGPGANQPQHF
TGTGCCAGCAGTCCCGGGCCAGGGGCAAATCAGCCCCAGCATTTT
>once|TRBD1|TRBJ1-3|TRBV6-5
CASGYRGHSGNTIYF
TGTGCCAGCGGATACAGGGGGCACTCTGGAAACACCATATATTTT
>-|TRBD1|TRBJ2-2|TRBV2
CASSVVGQGAQTSGELFF
TGTGCCAGCAGTGTCGTGGGACAGGGGGCGCAGACGTCCGGGGAGCTGTTTTTT
>few|TRBD1|TRBJ1-2|TRBV5-1
CASSSDRGRYGYTF
TGCGCCAGCAGCTCAGACAGGGGGAGATATGGCTACACCTTC
>-|TRBD1|TRBJ2-2|TRBV4-1
CASSQGTSGTGKGTGELFF
TGCGCCAGCAGCCAAGGGACCTCCGGGACAGGGAAAGGTACCGGGGAGCTGTTTTTT
>few|-|TRBJ1-3|TRBV9
CASSVSGLGGNTIYF
TGTGCCAGCAGCGTATCAGGGTTGGGTGGAAACACCATATATTTT
>-|TRBD1|TRBJ2-7|TRBV4-1
CASSQGTGGLYEQYF
TGCGCCAGCAGCCAAGGGACAGGGGGCTTATACGAGCAGTACTTC
>-|TRBD2|TRBJ2-3|TRBV3-1/TRBV3-2
CASSQEVAGGTDTQYF
TGTGCCAGCAGCCAAGAGGTAGCGGGGGGCACAGATACGCAGTATTTT
>-|-|TRBJ2-5|TRBV19
CASSPFHQETQYF
TGTGCCAGTAGTCCCTTCCACCAAGAGACCCAGTACTTC
>-|TRBD1|TRBJ1-1|TRBV6-6
CASSYSRQGYTEAFF
TGTGCCAGCAGTTATTCTAGACAGGGATACACTGAAGCTTTCTTT
>-|TRBD1|TRBJ1-1|TRBV20-1
CSASGQGRNTEAFF
TGCAGTGCTAGTGGACAGGGAAGAAACACTGAAGCTTTCTTT
>-|-|TRBJ1-2|TRBV6-2/TRBV6-3
CASSYPGHGYTF
TGTGCCAGCAGTTACCCCGGACACGGCTACACCTTC
>few|TRBD1|TRBJ2-5|TRBV7-2
CASSPYRGRGETQYF
TGTGCCAGCAGCCCTTACAGGGGGCGAGGGGAGACCCAGTACTTC
>once|-|TRBJ2-2|TRBV21-1
CAVTTNLAGGRDTGELFF
TGTGCCGTCACGACAAACCTAGCGGGAGGGAGGGACACCGGGGAGCTGTTTTTT
>-|-|TRBJ2-2|TRBV27
CASSLTPFGSHTGELFF
TGTGCCAGCAGTTTAACCCCTTTCGGGAGCCACACCGGGGAGCTGTTTTTT
>-|-|TRBJ2-5|TRBV5-5
CASSPQGQETQYF
TGTGCCAGCAGCCCTCAGGGCCAAGAGACCCAGTACTTC
>-|TRBD1|TRBJ1-2|TRBV18
CASSLDSGTGAGNYGYTF
TGTGCCAGCTCACTAGACTCCGGGACAGGGGCAGGGAACTATGGCTACACCTTC
>few|-|TRBJ1-6|TRBV5-4
CASSRDINSPLHF
TGTGCCAGCAGCCGGGACATAAATTCACCCCTCCACTTT
>-|-|TRBJ1-1|TRBV29-1
CSVAGGQLNTEAFF
TGCAGCGTCGCCGGGGGGCAGCTGAACACTGAAGCTTTCTTT
>-|TRBD1|TRBJ1-4|TRBV29-1
CSVEDRGTGGEKLFF
TGCAGCGTTGAAGATCGGGGGACAGGGGGTGAAAAACTGTTTTTT